Shown below are 9 T cell receptor beta chains from a single sample sequenced in a study of shared clonotypes between healthy human individuals. Assay: immunoSEQ multiplex PCR; the TCRdb copy retains only in-frame clones and omits some. Among some 2.3 million clones listed, roughly 93% were seen once. The specimen sequenced was naive CD4+ T cells from PBMCs. This sample's subset: CD45RA+ positively selected. These receptors were obtained from a man aged 18 to 29 in good health. Some clones in this sample may be carry-over from other donors' samples.

As for this clone: The conserved final phenylalanine or tryptophan is absent from the CDR3, which likely points to a read error. The chain combines TRBV30 with TRBJ1-2, with D perhaps TRBD1 (6 bases). CDR1 is GTSNPN and CDR2 is SVGIG in the germline V gene (reference sequence). The CDR3 loop spans 15 amino acids. Trimming took 0 bases from V and 2 from J, leaving 13 bases between them. This chain's CDR3 is CAWSVRTAANYGYTL. For the CDR3, the DNA is TGTGCCTGGAGTGTTAGGACAGCCGCCAACTATGGCTACACCCTC.

The V gene is TRBV5-6, the J gene TRBJ1-1; tentatively, D is TRBD1 (5 bases). The germline gives CDR1 SGHDT, CDR2 YYEEEE. The CDR3 is made up of 14 amino acids. V was clipped by 2 bases and J by 3 bases, with 11 bases between them. In DNA, the CDR3 is TGTGCCAGCAGCTTCAGGGTGGGGGACACTGAAGCTTTCTTT. This encodes CASSFRVGDTEAFF.

In DNA, the CDR3 is TGTGCCAGCAGTCCGACCAGGCGGCCCTACGAGCAGTACTTC. This sequence encodes CASSPTRRPYEQYF. The rearrangement uses TRBV11-1 and TRBJ2-7; D remains unclear. This CDR3 contains 14 residues. V lost 6 bases and J 2 bases, leaving 14 bases between the germline ends. CDR1 is SGHAT and CDR2 is FQDESV in the germline V gene (reference sequence).

The V gene is TRBV5-6, the J gene TRBJ1-5, with TRBD1 matching 10 bases. The CDR3 consists of 15 residues. With 4 bases clipped from V and 4 bases from J, the junction kept 5 bases outside the gene matches. Germline lookup yields CDR1 SGHDT and CDR2 YYEEEE. CDR3 coding DNA: TGTGCCAGCAGCACAGGACAGGGGGTAAATCAGCCCCAGCATTTT. Translation: CASSTGQGVNQPQHF. Variable domain in full (rest from reference TRBV5-6 and TRBJ1-5): DAGVTQSPTHLIKTRGQQVTLRCSPKSGHDTVSWYQQALGQGPQFIFQYYEEEERQRGNFPDRFSGHQFPNYSSELNVNALLLGDSALYLCASSTGQGVNQPQHFGDGTRLSIL.

The chain uses TRBV5-8 and TRBJ1-2, with TRBD1 as a possible D gene (6 bases). Trimming cost V 4 bases and J 3 bases, with 16 bases left between them. Per germline, CDR1 SGHTS and CDR2 YDEGEE. This CDR3 has 15 amino acids. For the CDR3, the DNA is TGTGCCAGCAGCCACAGGGTTCGCGGAGACTATGGCTACACCTTC. Protein product: CASSHRVRGDYGYTF.

This clone was observed a single time. The J gene is TRBJ1-3, the V gene TRBV7-2; TRBD1 agrees at 7 bases. The germline V gene has CDR1 SGHTA and CDR2 FQGNSA. This CDR3 has 15 residues. The J segment lost 0 bases and the V segment lost 5 bases, leaving 4 bases of the junction unmatched. CDR3 loop: CASSPRQGSGNTIYF. The CDR3 DNA follows: TGTGCCAGCAGCCCCCGACAGGGCTCTGGAAACACCATATATTTT.

As concerns this clone: Within the sample, other DNA sequences also encode this same CDR3. The CDR3 DNA follows: TGCAGTGCTACTACAGGAGAGACCCAGTACTTC. It encodes CSATTGETQYF. The chain carries TRBV20-1 and TRBJ2-5, with D possibly matching TRBD1 (5 bases). CDR3 size: 11 residues. V lost 4 bases and J 4 bases, leaving 7 bases between the germline ends. The germline CDR1 and CDR2 sequences are DFQATT and SNEGSKA (reference sequence).

The chain has TRBV6-6 and TRBJ2-5; no clear D. The CDR3 sequence is 15 residues long. Trimming stripped 0 bases from V and 1 base from J, with 9 bases between. CDR1 and CDR2 from the germline V gene are MNHNY and SVGAGI (reference sequence). CDR3 coding DNA: TGTGCCAGCAGTTACTCCCCGACGGGCCAAGAGACCCAGTACTTC. Protein sequence: CASSYSPTGQETQYF.

The chain couples TRBV30 to TRBJ2-7, with TRBD2 matching over 8 bases. CDR1 is GTSNPN, CDR2 SVGIG, per germline (reference sequence). Trimming removed 3 bases from V and 3 bases from J; junction bases left unmatched: 4. This CDR3 is built from 13 residues. CDR3 sequence: CAWRRSGGYEQYF. The CDR3, as DNA: TGTGCCTGGAGAAGGAGCGGGGGCTACGAGCAGTACTTC.